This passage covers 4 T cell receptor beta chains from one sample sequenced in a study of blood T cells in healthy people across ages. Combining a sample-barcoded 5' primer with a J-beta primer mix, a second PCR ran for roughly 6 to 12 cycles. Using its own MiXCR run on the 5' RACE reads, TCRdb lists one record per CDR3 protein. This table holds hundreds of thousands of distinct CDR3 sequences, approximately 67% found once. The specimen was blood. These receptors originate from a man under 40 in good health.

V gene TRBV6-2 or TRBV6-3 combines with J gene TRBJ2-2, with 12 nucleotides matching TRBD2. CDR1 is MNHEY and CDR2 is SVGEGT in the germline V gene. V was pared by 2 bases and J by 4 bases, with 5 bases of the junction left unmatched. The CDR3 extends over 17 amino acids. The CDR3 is CASSYPSGGVITGELFF. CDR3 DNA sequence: TGTGCCAGCAGTTACCCTAGCGGGGGGGTAATCACCGGGGAGCTGTTTTTT.

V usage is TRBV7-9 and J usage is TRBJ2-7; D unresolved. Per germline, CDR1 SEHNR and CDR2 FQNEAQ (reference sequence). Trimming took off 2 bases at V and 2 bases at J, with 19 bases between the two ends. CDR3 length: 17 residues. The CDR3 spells CASSLTARAANPYEQYF. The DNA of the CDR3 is TGTGCCAGCAGCTTAACGGCCCGGGCAGCGAATCCCTACGAGCAGTACTTC.

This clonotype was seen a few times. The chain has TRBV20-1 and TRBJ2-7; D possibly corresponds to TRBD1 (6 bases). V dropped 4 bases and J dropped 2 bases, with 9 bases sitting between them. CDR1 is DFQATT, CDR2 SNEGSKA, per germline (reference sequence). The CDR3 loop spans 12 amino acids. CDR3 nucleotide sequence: TGCAGTGCTAAGGACAGACCCTACGAGCAGTACTTC. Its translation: CSAKDRPYEQYF.

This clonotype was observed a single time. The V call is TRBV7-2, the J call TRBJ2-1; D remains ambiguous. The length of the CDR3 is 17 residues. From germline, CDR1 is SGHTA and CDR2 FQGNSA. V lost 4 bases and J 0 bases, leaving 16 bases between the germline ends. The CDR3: CASSSSLRAFSYNEQFF. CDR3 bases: TGTGCCAGCAGCTCCAGTCTAAGGGCCTTCTCCTACAATGAGCAGTTCTTC.